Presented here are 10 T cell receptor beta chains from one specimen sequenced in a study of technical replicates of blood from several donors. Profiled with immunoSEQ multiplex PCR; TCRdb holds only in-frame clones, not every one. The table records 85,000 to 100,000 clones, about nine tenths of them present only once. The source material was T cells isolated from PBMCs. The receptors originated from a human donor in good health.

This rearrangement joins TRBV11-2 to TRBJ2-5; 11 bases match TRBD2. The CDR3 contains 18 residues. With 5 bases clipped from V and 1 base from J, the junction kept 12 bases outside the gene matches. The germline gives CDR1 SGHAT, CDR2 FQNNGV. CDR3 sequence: CASSPLAGGEGAQETQYF. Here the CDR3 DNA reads TGTGCCAGCAGCCCCCTAGCGGGAGGAGAGGGGGCCCAAGAGACCCAGTACTTC.

The CDR3 sequence: CASTQGPVNTEAFF. CDR3 coding DNA: TGCGCCAGCACCCAGGGCCCGGTGAACACTGAAGCTTTCTTT. The V and J genes are TRBV5-1 and TRBJ1-1; maybe TRBD1 (5 bases). This CDR3 contains 14 residues. Trimming cost V 6 bases and J 0 bases, with 12 bases left between them. In germline, CDR1 is SGHRS, CDR2 YFSETQ. Using reference TRBV5-1 and TRBJ1-1 for the parts outside the CDR3, the full variable domain is KAGVTQTPRYLIKTRGQQVTLSCSPISGHRSVSWYQQTPGQGLQFLFEYFSETQRNKGNFPGRFSGRQFSNSRSEMNVSTLELGDSALYLCASTQGPVNTEAFFGQGTRLTVV.

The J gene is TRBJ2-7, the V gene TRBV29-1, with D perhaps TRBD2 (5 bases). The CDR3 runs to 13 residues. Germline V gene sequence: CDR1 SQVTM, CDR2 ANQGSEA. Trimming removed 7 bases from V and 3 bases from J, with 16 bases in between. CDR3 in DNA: TGCAGCGCAGAGACGGGGTACAGCTACGAGCAGTACTTC. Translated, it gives CSAETGYSYEQYF.

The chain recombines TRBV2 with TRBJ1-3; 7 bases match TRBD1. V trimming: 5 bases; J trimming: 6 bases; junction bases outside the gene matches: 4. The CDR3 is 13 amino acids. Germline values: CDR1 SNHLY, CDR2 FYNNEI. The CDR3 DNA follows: TGTGCCAGCAGTCGGGGACAGTTAAACACCATATATTTT. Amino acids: CASSRGQLNTIYF. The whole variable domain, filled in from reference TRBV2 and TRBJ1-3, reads EPEVTQTPSHQVTQMGQEVILRCVPISNHLYFYWYRQILGQKVEFLVSFYNNEISEKSEIFDDQFSVERPDGSNFTLKIRSTKLEDSAMYFCASSRGQLNTIYFGEGSWLTVV.

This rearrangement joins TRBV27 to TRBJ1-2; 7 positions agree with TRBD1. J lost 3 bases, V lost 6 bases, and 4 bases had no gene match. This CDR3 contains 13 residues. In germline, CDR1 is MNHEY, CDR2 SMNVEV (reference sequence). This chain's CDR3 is CASSRQGDYGYTF. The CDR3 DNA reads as TGTGCCAGCAGCAGACAGGGAGACTATGGCTACACCTTC.

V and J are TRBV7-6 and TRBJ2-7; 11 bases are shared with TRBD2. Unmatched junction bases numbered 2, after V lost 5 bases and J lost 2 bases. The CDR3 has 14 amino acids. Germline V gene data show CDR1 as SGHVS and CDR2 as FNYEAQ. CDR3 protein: CASSGSGRAYEQYF. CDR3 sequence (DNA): TGTGCCAGCAGCGGTAGCGGGAGGGCCTACGAGCAGTACTTC.

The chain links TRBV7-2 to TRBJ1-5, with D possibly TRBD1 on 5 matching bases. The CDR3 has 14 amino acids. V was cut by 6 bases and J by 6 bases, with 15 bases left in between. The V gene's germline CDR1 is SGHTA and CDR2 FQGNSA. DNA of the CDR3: TGTGCCAGCAGTTACGACAGCTCAGGTCAGCCCCAGCATTTT. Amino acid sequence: CASSYDSSGQPQHF.

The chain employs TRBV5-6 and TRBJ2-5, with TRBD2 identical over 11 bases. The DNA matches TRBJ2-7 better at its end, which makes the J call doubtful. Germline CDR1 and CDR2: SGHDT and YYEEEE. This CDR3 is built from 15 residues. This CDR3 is CASSFGLAGSYEQYF. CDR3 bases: TGTGCCAGCAGCTTCGGACTAGCGGGCTCCTACGAGCAGTACTTC.

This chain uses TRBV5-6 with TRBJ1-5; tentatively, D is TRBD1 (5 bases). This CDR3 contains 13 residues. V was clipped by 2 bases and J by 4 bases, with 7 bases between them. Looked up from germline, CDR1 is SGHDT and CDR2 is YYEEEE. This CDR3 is CASSFSGNQPQHF. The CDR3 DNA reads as TGTGCCAGCAGCTTTTCAGGGAATCAGCCCCAGCATTTT.

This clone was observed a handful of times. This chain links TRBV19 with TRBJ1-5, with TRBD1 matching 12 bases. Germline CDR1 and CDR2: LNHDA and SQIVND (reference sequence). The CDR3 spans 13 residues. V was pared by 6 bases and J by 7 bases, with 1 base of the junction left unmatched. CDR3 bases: TGTGCCAGTAGGGGACAGGGGGCACAGCCCCAGCATTTT. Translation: CASRGQGAQPQHF.